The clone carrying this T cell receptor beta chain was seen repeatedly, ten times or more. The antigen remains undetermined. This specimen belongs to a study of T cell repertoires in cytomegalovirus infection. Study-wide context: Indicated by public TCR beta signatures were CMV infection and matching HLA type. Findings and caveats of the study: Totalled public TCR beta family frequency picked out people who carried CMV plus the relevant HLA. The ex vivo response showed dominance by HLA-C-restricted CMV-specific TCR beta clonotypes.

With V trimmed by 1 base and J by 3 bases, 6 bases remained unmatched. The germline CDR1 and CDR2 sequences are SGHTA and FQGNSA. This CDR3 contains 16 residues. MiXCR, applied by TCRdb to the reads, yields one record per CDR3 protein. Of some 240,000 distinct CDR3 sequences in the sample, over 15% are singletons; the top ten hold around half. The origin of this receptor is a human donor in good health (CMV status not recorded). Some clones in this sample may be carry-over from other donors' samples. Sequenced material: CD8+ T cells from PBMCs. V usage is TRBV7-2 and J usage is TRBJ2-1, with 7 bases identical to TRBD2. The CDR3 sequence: CASSLEGGGLYNEQFF. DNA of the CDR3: TGTGCCAGCAGCTTAGAGGGCGGGGGACTCTACAATGAGCAGTTCTTC.